This T cell receptor (beta chain) comes out of a study of beta chain features in type 1 diabetes (dated 2018 in TCRdb). Looking at the study overall: No differences in mean age, gender distribution, total cell number or subset yield were found between patients and healthy donors. A total of roughly 100 million sorted cells were examined across all samples, and the number of cells per subset was strongly correlated with RNA yield. Regulatory and stem cell-like memory subsets were isolated from only 8 patients and about eight healthy donors, whereas naive and central memory subsets came from all 30 or so donors. The study compared TCRB repertoires of sorted circulating CD4+ T cell subsets between recently diagnosed type 1 diabetes patients and matched healthy donors.

Each donor gave one peripheral blood draw, averaging approximately 110 mL, which was collected into heparinised tubes. Naive, central memory, regulatory and stem cell-like memory CD4+ T cells were sorted on a BD FACSAria II using a panel including CD45RO, CCR7, CD25, CD127, CD95 and CD27. A purity above 95% was achieved for all sorted populations. Right away, PBMCs were isolated by Lymphoprep density gradient centrifugation and were stained directly, with no culture step. To minimize batch effects, samples were stained and sorted in pairs, one healthy donor with one patient per experiment. Findings and caveats that apply to the study as a whole: The naive, central memory and regulatory TCRB repertoires appeared to resemble one another more closely among patients than among healthy donors. In all four CD4+ subsets, TCRB CDR3 length was moderately but significantly shorter in type 1 diabetes patients. Sequencing cDNA rather than genomic DNA could over-represent highly expressing activated cells, although activation and CD3 levels did not differ between groups. At VDJ recombination sites, type 1 diabetes patients had fewer insertions and more deleted nucleotides, which implies abnormalities in thymic rearrangement. PCR may preferentially amplify shorter templates, but because patient and control samples were amplified and corrected together, any resulting skew would affect both groups equally. Because the HLA sub-analyses included only small numbers of individuals, any influence of HLA type on TCRB rearrangement was left unresolved.

The entire amount of isolated RNA was reverse transcribed using the High Capacity cDNA Reverse Transcription Kit, so the sequenced TCRB transcripts were expressed ones. Naive, central memory and regulatory T cell samples underwent deep immunoSEQ sequencing, averaging roughly 3.3 million total reads per sample. After sorted cells were lysed in RLT buffer, RNA was extracted with DNase-treated RNeasy Micro or Mini kits, with the choice depending on cell number. To prevent cross-contamination, every cell subset was processed on its own, while patient and healthy donor samples were processed together. TCRB sequences were amplified from cDNA with the immunoSEQ multiplex PCR, producing 87-bp fragments spanning the CDR3 region. Sequencing of the amplicons was done on the Illumina HiSeq platform. On the study's bioinformatics: Synthetic template baselines were used to correct PCR bias computationally, reads within Hamming distance 2 were collapsed, and singletons that could not be merged were discarded. Reads were aligned against IMGT so that V, D and J genes, CDR3 length and insertions or deletions at six rearrangement sites could be assigned. Within each subset, clonotype counts were normalized to the number of sorted cells before true diversity and Gini coefficients were calculated with the tcR R package. Repertoire sharing was quantified using the overlap coefficient calculated on TCRB nucleotide sequences. As stored in TCRdb, this immuneACCESS dataset retains in-frame rearrangements with V and J assigned. A fraction of the clones does not appear; measured against another copy, unresolved V genes explain less than half of the discrepancy, and the remainder lacks a known reason. The V and J calls and clone size are taken from that table; D and trimming were inferred from the DNA. The sample table holds 150,000 or so clones, of which just over 9% were seen once. Approximately 0.68% of the sample comes from the top ten.

With regard to this clone: Its recognized antigen is unknown. Per-nucleotide qualities are absent, and no much larger clonotype sits a single base away.

The CDR3, from cysteine to phenylalanine, totals 14 residues. The CDR3 DNA has 42 bases and is translated from base 1. V is reduced by 4 bases and J by 2 bases, leaving a spacing of 13 bases between them. CDR1 is given as SGHRS and CDR2 as YFSETQ, both from the germline V gene. The sample taken for sequencing was central memory CD4+ T cells from blood. The chain was built from TRBV5-1 and TRBJ2-7; perhaps TRBD1 is the D gene, with 6 bases matching. The sequence was collected from a man between 18 and 35 years old in good health. The CDR3: CASSARTVPYEQYF. The nucleotide sequence reads as follows: TGCGCCAGCAGCGCTAGGACAGTCCCCTACGAGCAGTACTTC.